Detailed here is one T cell receptor (beta chain). Its antigen is undetermined. The data stem from a study of brain T cells in children with intractable seizures. Findings of the study overall: Clones missing pre-surgery may reflect undersampling of that blood sample.

Pre-surgery treatment included at least one anti-epileptic drug. The table came from immunoSEQ multiplex PCR; TCRdb's copy has only in-frame clones and leaves some out. Of 70,000 to 90,000 clones in the sample, roughly 91% were seen once. Unmatched junction bases numbered 3, after V lost 1 base and J lost 0 bases. Germline assignment: CDR1 SGHAT and CDR2 FQNNGV. This CDR3 has 15 amino acids. The rearrangement uses TRBV11-2 and TRBJ2-7; 7 bases fit TRBD2. The specimen was peripheral blood, collected at surgery. The origin of this receptor is a boy under two years old with tuberous sclerosis and intractable seizures. The CDR3: CASSLVRESSYEQYF. The CDR3 DNA sequence: TGTGCCAGCAGCTTAGTGCGGGAGAGCTCCTACGAGCAGTACTTC.